Shown below are 13 T cell receptor beta chains from a single sample sequenced in a study of Ad26.COV2.S vaccination and SARS-CoV-2 variants. Treatment indicated: some 19 received Ad26.COV2.S at low or high dose, single or two shots; 5 received placebo; per-sample allocation not given. Samples came from day 63 after the first vaccine or placebo injection. Generated by immunoSEQ multiplex PCR, the TCRdb table keeps only in-frame clones and is missing some. The data contain hundreds of thousands of clones, roughly 90% of them singletons. The input for sequencing was peripheral blood, taken in a trial of Ad26.COV2.S vaccine versus placebo. The receptors shown here come from a person aged 18-60 years who received the Ad26.COV2.S COVID-19 vaccine or a placebo.

This clone was picked up one time. This chain joins TRBV7-9 and TRBJ2-3; D might be TRBD1 (6 bases). Trimming stripped 3 bases from V and 6 bases from J, with 16 bases between. Germline CDR1 reads SEHNR; CDR2 reads FQNEAQ (reference sequence). The CDR3 runs 15 residues. The CDR3 is CASSLGWGRRDTQYF. The CDR3 DNA reads as TGTGCCAGCAGCTTGGGCTGGGGGCGGAGGGATACGCAGTATTTT.

Here the CDR3 reads CASSTSGLSTDTQYF. CDR3 DNA sequence: TGTGCCAGCAGCACTAGCGGGTTGAGCACAGATACGCAGTATTTT. The V and J genes are TRBV7-2 and TRBJ2-3; 9 bases agree with TRBD2. The trim removed 5 bases at V and 0 bases at J, leaving 3 bases unmatched. The V gene's germline CDR1 is SGHTA and CDR2 FQGNSA. The CDR3 spans 15 residues.

V usage is TRBV19 and J usage is TRBJ2-3; the match to TRBD2 covers 13 bases. Germline assignment: CDR1 LNHDA and CDR2 SQIVND (reference sequence). Germline trimming cut 4 bases from V and 5 bases from J; bases unmatched to any gene: 3. The CDR3 length is 15 residues. The chain's CDR3 is CASSTGLAGVDTQYF. Written as DNA, the CDR3 is TGTGCCAGTAGTACAGGACTAGCGGGGGTAGATACGCAGTATTTT.

This clone has a single count. The chain employs TRBV7-2 and TRBJ1-4; D is uncertain. From germline, CDR1 is SGHTA and CDR2 FQGNSA. V was cut by 5 bases and J by 4 bases, with 14 bases left in between. The CDR3 spans 15 residues. CDR3 sequence (DNA): TGTGCCAGCAGCCCCCTCGGAGTCCATAATGAAAAACTGTTTTTT. Protein product: CASSPLGVHNEKLFF.

This chain joins TRBV15 and TRBJ1-3; 9 bases are shared with TRBD1. There are 17 residues in the CDR3. The ends lost 3 bases at V and 0 bases at J; junction bases unmatched: 6. CDR1 and CDR2 (germline): LNHNV, YYDKDF (reference sequence). CDR3 nucleotides: TGTGCCACCAGCAGGGGGGACAGGGCCAGCTCTGGAAACACCATATATTTT. This translates into CATSRGDRASSGNTIYF.

This clone appeared a few times. The V gene is TRBV6-5, the J gene TRBJ1-2, with a weak D call TRBD1 (6 bases). The CDR3 is 14 amino acids. CDR1 and CDR2 (germline): MNHEY, SVGAGI. Deletions cut 6 bases from V and 4 bases from J, with 15 bases between. The CDR3 protein is CASSAQGLSYGYTF. CDR3 DNA sequence: TGTGCCAGCAGCGCACAGGGATTAAGCTATGGCTACACCTTC.

This sequence joins TRBV19 and TRBJ2-7; D is perhaps TRBD1 or TRBD2 (5 bases each). Trimming stripped 7 bases from V and 6 bases from J, with 10 bases between. The V gene's germline CDR1 is LNHDA and CDR2 SQIVND (reference sequence). The CDR3 is 11 residues long. CDR3 amino acids: CASTAGSEQYF. The DNA for the CDR3 is TGTGCCAGTACGGCAGGGAGCGAGCAGTACTTC.

This clone was recorded a few times. This chain joins TRBV6-5 and TRBJ2-7, with D unresolved. CDR1 MNHEY and CDR2 SVGAGI come from the germline V gene. The CDR3 sequence is 14 residues long. The V end was cut by 0 bases, the J end by 6 bases, with 12 bases between. CDR3: CASSYSNGRTEQYF. For the CDR3, the DNA is TGTGCCAGCAGTTACTCGAATGGCAGGACCGAGCAGTACTTC.

This chain uses TRBV6-5 with TRBJ1-4, with D unclear. The CDR3 contains 14 residues. The germline V gene has CDR1 MNHEY and CDR2 SVGAGI. The V and J ends lost 5 bases and 4 bases respectively, with 11 bases between them. The CDR3 here is CASSRDYINEKLFF. CDR3 DNA: TGTGCCAGCAGTCGGGATTATATTAATGAAAAACTGTTTTTT.

The V call is TRBV25-1, the J call TRBJ2-1, with D perhaps TRBD2 (6 bases). V was cut by 1 base and J by 8 bases, with 18 bases left in between. Per germline, CDR1 MGHDK and CDR2 SYGVNS. There are 16 residues in the CDR3. The CDR3 nucleotides are TGTGCCAGCAGTGAATGGGGTGTGCGGGACTCGGATGAGCAGTTCTTC. Translating gives CASSEWGVRDSDEQFF.

The gene calls are TRBV4-3 and TRBJ2-3; tentatively, D is TRBD1 (7 bases). Germline-derived CDR1 and CDR2 are LGHNA and YSLEER. The length of the CDR3 is 15 residues. V lost 3 bases and J lost 5, with 15 bases in between. Here the CDR3 DNA reads TGCGCCAGCAGCCAGTCAGGGGGAGGTAGAGATACGCAGTATTTT. Amino acids: CASSQSGGGRDTQYF.

The chain joins TRBV10-3 to TRBJ2-2, with 11 bases fitting TRBD2. With 5 bases clipped from V and 1 base from J, the junction kept 3 bases outside the gene matches. CDR3 length: 16 amino acids. Per germline, CDR1 ENHRY and CDR2 SYGVKD. The CDR3 DNA reads as TGTGCCATCAGTCAACTAGCGGGGGAGAACACCGGGGAGCTGTTTTTT. It is translated as CAISQLAGENTGELFF.

The chain links TRBV25-1 to TRBJ2-7; D possibly corresponds to TRBD2 (5 bases). CDR3 length equals 16 residues. Germline-derived CDR1 and CDR2 are MGHDK and SYGVNS. With 1 base removed from V and 8 bases from J, the gap between germline ends came to 21 bases. In DNA form, the CDR3 reads TGTGCCAGCAGTGAATGGAGAGGGCTGGGCTACTCAAAGCAGTACTTC. Its translation: CASSEWRGLGYSKQYF.